Below, 28 T cell receptor beta chains from the same sample are listed, as sequenced in a study of neurological immune-mediated disorders. In TCRdb, the 5' RACE reads were re-called with MiXCR into one record per CDR3 protein. Seen here are 81,000 or so distinct CDR3 sequences, 4.5% to 6.5% observed once, and the top ten hold roughly 2.4%. Sample: PBMCs. The receptors stem from a woman younger than 45 with multiple sclerosis.

This clonotype was found many times. This sequence joins TRBV5-5 and TRBJ2-1, with 8 nucleotides matching TRBD1. Germline V gene sequence: CDR1 SGHKS, CDR2 YYEKEE (reference sequence). The CDR3 consists of 18 residues. The V and J ends lost 6 bases and 4 bases, in that order; junction bases with no gene match: 18. The CDR3: CASTQVSIRDRTYNEQFF. The DNA for the CDR3 is TGTGCCAGCACCCAGGTCTCTATCCGGGACAGGACTTACAATGAGCAGTTCTTC.

This clonotype was counted ten times or more. The chain has TRBV20-1 and TRBJ2-5, with 7 bases identical to TRBD2. Germline CDR1 reads DFQATT; CDR2 reads SNEGSKA (reference sequence). There are 13 residues in the CDR3. The J segment lost 4 bases and the V segment lost 3 bases, leaving 5 bases of the junction unmatched. The CDR3 sequence is CSARRTRLETQYF. The CDR3 region has the DNA TGCAGTGCTAGGAGGACTAGGTTAGAGACCCAGTACTTC.

This clonotype was observed many times. The rearrangement joins TRBV20-1 to TRBJ2-2; 9 bases align to TRBD1. Germline CDR1 DFQATT, CDR2 SNEGSKA (reference sequence). This CDR3 region has 13 residues. V lost 5 bases to trimming and J lost 3 bases; unmatched junction nucleotides: 1. The CDR3 sequence is CSARTGDTGELFF. The CDR3 DNA reads as TGCAGTGCTCGGACAGGGGACACCGGGGAGCTGTTTTTT.

This clonotype was recorded many times. The rearrangement uses TRBV6-6 and TRBJ2-3; D uncertain. The ends were cut back, 3 bases at V and 0 bases at J, with 7 bases in the middle. The CDR3 runs to 14 residues. Germline V lookup: CDR1 MNHNY, CDR2 SVGAGI (reference sequence). Here the CDR3 DNA reads TGTGCCAGCAGTTATTTAGCAAGCACAGATACGCAGTATTTT. Its translation: CASSYLASTDTQYF.

In its sample, this clonotype was seen many times. The V gene is TRBV7-2, the J gene TRBJ2-3, with a tentative D call TRBD2 (5 bases). The CDR3 is 14 residues long. V lost 1 base and J lost 2, with 7 bases in between. The V gene's germline CDR1 is SGHTA and CDR2 FQGNSA. CDR3 in amino acids: CASSLVGDTDTQYF. The CDR3 DNA sequence: TGTGCCAGCAGCTTAGTCGGGGACACAGATACGCAGTATTTT.

In its sample, this clonotype was seen many times. The rearrangement links TRBV20-1 to TRBJ1-2; perhaps TRBD1 as D (6 bases). The V end was cut by 5 bases, the J end by 8 bases, with 12 bases between. Germline loops: CDR1 DFQATT, CDR2 SNEGSKA (reference sequence). This CDR3 contains 11 residues. CDR3: CSALGGLGYTF. In nucleotides, the CDR3 is TGCAGTGCTTTAGGGGGGCTGGGCTACACCTTC.

This clonotype was seen repeatedly, ten times or more. This chain links TRBV24-1 with TRBJ2-1, with 10 bases that match TRBD2. V lost 4 bases, J lost 7 bases, and 18 bases stayed unmatched. The V gene's germline CDR1 is KGHDR and CDR2 SFDVKD. The CDR3 length is 19 residues. The CDR3 DNA reads as TGTGCCACCAGTGACCCCCGTTTCGCTAGCGGGAGTGTGCCGAATGAGCAGTTCTTC. This codes for CATSDPRFASGSVPNEQFF.

This clonotype turned up a few times. The chain recombines TRBV5-1 with TRBJ1-2, with D possibly matching TRBD1 (5 bases). With 4 bases removed from V and 4 bases from J, the gap between germline ends came to 14 bases. Looked up from germline, CDR1 is SGHRS and CDR2 is YFSETQ. CDR3 length: 14 residues. The CDR3 reads CASSAEGEVYGYTF. In DNA form, the CDR3 reads TGCGCCAGCAGCGCAGAAGGGGAGGTCTATGGCTACACCTTC. The complete variable domain, with remaining parts taken from reference TRBV5-1 and TRBJ1-2, reads KAGVTQTPRYLIKTRGQQVTLSCSPISGHRSVSWYQQTPGQGLQFLFEYFSETQRNKGNFPGRFSGRQFSNSRSEMNVSTLELGDSALYLCASSAEGEVYGYTFGSGTRLTVV.

This clonotype was seen at least ten times. The gene calls are TRBV6-6 and TRBJ1-4; possible D gene TRBD1, 5 bases. V dropped 2 bases and J dropped 8 bases, with 9 bases sitting between them. CDR1 is MNHNY, CDR2 SVGAGI, per germline (reference sequence). The CDR3 has 13 amino acids. Here the CDR3 DNA reads TGTGCCAGCAGTTACGGGACGGGCGAAAAACTGTTTTTT. Its protein product is CASSYGTGEKLFF.

At least ten counts were recorded for this clonotype. This chain connects TRBV6-6 to TRBJ1-1; D is perhaps TRBD1 (6 bases). Germline V gives CDR1 MNHNY, CDR2 SVGAGI (reference sequence). This CDR3 spans 12 amino acids. V dropped 0 bases and J dropped 11 bases, with 10 bases sitting between them. CDR3 in DNA: TGTGCCAGCAGTTACTCGGGGGGCTCGGCTTTCTTT. Its protein is CASSYSGGSAFF.

This clonotype appeared many times. The chain employs TRBV5-1 and TRBJ2-6; D uncertain. V was shortened by 0 bases and J by 0 bases, with 7 bases between the two germline ends. Germline V gives CDR1 SGHRS, CDR2 YFSETQ. This CDR3 has 16 residues. The CDR3 spells CASSLDPSSGANVLTF. DNA of the CDR3: TGCGCCAGCAGCTTGGATCCCAGCTCTGGGGCCAACGTCCTGACTTTC. Together with reference TRBV5-1 and TRBJ2-6, the CDR3 gives the full variable domain: KAGVTQTPRYLIKTRGQQVTLSCSPISGHRSVSWYQQTPGQGLQFLFEYFSETQRNKGNFPGRFSGRQFSNSRSEMNVSTLELGDSALYLCASSLDPSSGANVLTFGAGSRLTVL.

This clonotype was seen repeatedly, ten times or more. The V and J genes are TRBV20-1 and TRBJ1-5; TRBD1 is a possible D gene (5 bases). V lost 1 base and J lost 5, with 15 bases in between. The CDR3 contains 15 residues. Per the germline V gene, CDR1 is DFQATT and CDR2 is SNEGSKA (reference sequence). The CDR3 nucleotides read TGCAGTGCTAGAGTTGGGGGGAGTTGGGATCAGCCCCAGCATTTT. It encodes CSARVGGSWDQPQHF.

This clonotype was seen repeatedly, ten times or more. This chain connects TRBV7-2 to TRBJ2-3, with 9 bases lining up with TRBD2. CDR1 SGHTA and CDR2 FQGNSA come from the germline V gene. This CDR3 contains 20 residues. V lost 4 bases and J lost 6; bases outside the gene matches: 23. The CDR3 sequence is CASSSPTGLAGTYGVDTQYF. In DNA, the CDR3 is TGTGCCAGCAGCTCCCCAACAGGGCTAGCGGGGACTTACGGTGTCGATACGCAGTATTTT.

This clonotype showed up many times. This chain links TRBV5-1 with TRBJ2-3, with a tentative D call TRBD1 (5 bases). The V end was cut by 6 bases, the J end by 0 bases, with 11 bases between. The germline V gene encodes CDR1 SGHRS and CDR2 YFSETQ. This CDR3 region has 14 residues. The CDR3 sequence: CASMTDSSTDTQYF. Here the CDR3 DNA reads TGCGCCAGCATGACAGATTCTAGCACAGATACGCAGTATTTT.

This clonotype was counted at least ten times. The chain couples TRBV20-1 to TRBJ2-1; possible D gene TRBD2, 5 bases. Germline V gene data show CDR1 as DFQATT and CDR2 as SNEGSKA (reference sequence). Trimming took 3 bases from V and 9 from J, leaving 9 bases between them. The CDR3 is 11 amino acids. CDR3 protein: CSASEDFEQFF. CDR3 bases: TGCAGTGCTAGCGAGGACTTTGAGCAGTTCTTC.

The sample holds many counts of this clonotype. The CDR3 region is CSASRLRTGELFF. The CDR3 coding sequence is TGCAGTGCTAGTAGGTTAAGGACCGGGGAGCTGTTTTTT. The chain employs TRBV20-1 and TRBJ2-2; D unresolved. CDR1 and CDR2 (germline): DFQATT, SNEGSKA (reference sequence). V was cut by 3 bases and J by 5 bases, with 10 bases left in between. The CDR3 has 13 residues.

Ten or more counts support this clonotype. The gene calls are TRBV28 and TRBJ1-2, with a tentative D call TRBD1 (5 bases). V lost 7 bases and J lost 6, with 12 bases in between. There are 12 residues in the CDR3. Germline CDR1 MDHEN, CDR2 SYDVKM. CDR3 protein: CASTMGGHGYTF. The CDR3 nucleotides read TGTGCCAGCACCATGGGGGGTCATGGCTACACCTTC.

Ten or more counts support this clonotype. The chain has TRBV5-1 and TRBJ2-7; perhaps D is TRBD1 or TRBD2 (6 bases each). The V and J ends lost 2 bases and 7 bases respectively, with 19 bases between them. CDR1 is SGHRS and CDR2 is YFSETQ in the germline V gene. The CDR3 length is 15 residues. The CDR3 DNA reads TGCGCCAGCAGCTTTGCACAGGGACTCGACGGAGAGCAGTACTTC. It specifies CASSFAQGLDGEQYF.

This clonotype was detected many times. The chain carries TRBV5-1 and TRBJ1-4; D remains unclear. Trimming cost V 3 bases and J 7 bases, with 16 bases left between them. This CDR3 spans 15 amino acids. In germline, CDR1 is SGHRS, CDR2 YFSETQ. This CDR3 is CASSSLGPGFEKLFF. The CDR3 nucleotides read TGCGCCAGCAGCTCCCTTGGCCCCGGATTTGAAAAACTGTTTTTT.

This clonotype was recorded at least ten times. The V call is TRBV20-1, the J call TRBJ2-4; maybe TRBD1 (7 bases). The CDR3 extends over 14 amino acids. The germline V gene encodes CDR1 DFQATT and CDR2 SNEGSKA (reference sequence). Deletions cut 6 bases from V and 3 bases from J, with 15 bases between. CDR3 DNA sequence: TGCAGTGCCAGGGGGGAGTTGGGCAAAAACATTCAGTACTTC. Its translation: CSARGELGKNIQYF.

In its sample, this clonotype was seen many times. This chain uses TRBV5-1 with TRBJ2-3; 7 nucleotides agree with TRBD1. The CDR3 is 15 amino acids. Germline CDR1 and CDR2: SGHRS and YFSETQ. V shed 3 bases and J 2 bases; nucleotides not matched to a gene: 6. CDR3 amino acids: CASSSKGADTDTQYF. CDR3 nucleotide sequence: TGCGCCAGCAGCTCTAAGGGGGCGGACACAGATACGCAGTATTTT. The whole variable domain, filled in from reference TRBV5-1 and TRBJ2-3, reads KAGVTQTPRYLIKTRGQQVTLSCSPISGHRSVSWYQQTPGQGLQFLFEYFSETQRNKGNFPGRFSGRQFSNSRSEMNVSTLELGDSALYLCASSSKGADTDTQYFGPGTRLTVL.

There are many counts of this clonotype. The rearrangement links TRBV11-2 to TRBJ2-1; a weak D match, TRBD2 (5 bases). Trimming left V 1 base short and J 0 bases short, with 10 bases between. Germline CDR1 is SGHAT and CDR2 is FQNNGV. This CDR3 has 16 amino acids. The chain's CDR3 is CASSLALAGSYNEQFF. CDR3 DNA: TGTGCCAGCAGCTTAGCGCTAGCAGGCTCCTACAATGAGCAGTTCTTC. Full variable domain (outside the CDR3, taken from reference TRBV11-2 and TRBJ2-1): EAGVAQSPRYKIIEKRQSVAFWCNPISGHATLYWYQQILGQGPKLLIQFQNNGVVDDSQLPKDRFSAERLKGVDSTLKIQPAKLEDSAVYLCASSLALAGSYNEQFFGPGTRLTVL.

J is TRBJ2-7 and V is TRBV6-5; 10 bases match TRBD2. With 2 bases clipped from V and 5 bases from J, the junction kept 12 bases outside the gene matches. This CDR3 is built from 17 residues. Germline CDR1 MNHEY, CDR2 SVGAGI. The CDR3 reads CASSYRPSGSKQDEQYF. Written as DNA, the CDR3 is TGTGCCAGCAGTTACAGGCCTAGCGGGAGTAAGCAAGACGAGCAGTACTTC.

The table lists this clonotype with many counts. The gene calls are TRBV4-1 and TRBJ1-2; a possible D gene is TRBD1 (5 bases). This CDR3 region has 15 residues. The germline CDR1 and CDR2 sequences are MGHRA and YSYEKL. V gave up 0 bases and J gave up 4 bases, with 12 bases separating them. CDR3 amino acids: CASSQEGRGTYGYTF. The CDR3 DNA follows: TGCGCCAGCAGCCAAGAGGGGAGGGGAACCTATGGCTACACCTTC.

In this sample, this clonotype turned up many times. The rearrangement links TRBV18 to TRBJ1-1; D is unresolved. Trimming took off 3 bases at V and 2 bases at J, with 7 bases between the two ends. This CDR3 is built from 13 residues. Germline loops: CDR1 KGHSH, CDR2 LQKENI. The CDR3, as DNA: TGTGCCAGCTCACCCCAGGCTAACACTGAAGCTTTCTTT. Protein: CASSPQANTEAFF.

This clonotype was recorded at least ten times. The chain recombines TRBV5-1 with TRBJ2-5, with D hard to call. Germline loops: CDR1 SGHRS, CDR2 YFSETQ. V was cut by 5 bases and J by 5 bases, with 7 bases left in between. This CDR3 spans 11 amino acids. In DNA form, the CDR3 reads TGCGCCAGCAGACAACTGGAGACCCAGTACTTC. Translation gives CASRQLETQYF. Looking up the rest from reference TRBV5-1 and TRBJ2-5 gives the full variable domain: KAGVTQTPRYLIKTRGQQVTLSCSPISGHRSVSWYQQTPGQGLQFLFEYFSETQRNKGNFPGRFSGRQFSNSRSEMNVSTLELGDSALYLCASRQLETQYFGPGTRLLVL.

This clonotype came up many times. This rearrangement joins TRBV20-1 to TRBJ2-5; no definite D call. Germline values: CDR1 DFQATT, CDR2 SNEGSKA (reference sequence). V was trimmed by 2 bases and J by 0 bases, leaving 7 bases between them. CDR3 length: 13 residues. This chain's CDR3 is CSARHDYQETQYF. DNA of the CDR3: TGCAGTGCTAGACACGATTACCAAGAGACCCAGTACTTC.

This clonotype was counted a few times. The J gene is TRBJ2-6, the V gene TRBV7-8, with D hard to call. The CDR3 contains 17 residues. V lost 1 base and J lost 3, with 13 bases in between. Germline V gene lookup returns CDR1 SGHVS and CDR2 FQNEAQ. CDR3: CASSLDSPGFGANVLTF. The CDR3 coding sequence is TGTGCCAGCAGCTTAGATTCCCCCGGGTTTGGGGCCAACGTCCTGACTTTC. The full variable domain, with the rest looked up from reference TRBV7-8 and TRBJ2-6, is GAGVSQSPRYKVAKRGQDVALRCDPISGHVSLFWYQQALGQGPEFLTYFQNEAQLDKSGLPSDRFFAERPEGSVSTLKIQRTQQEDSAVYLCASSLDSPGFGANVLTFGAGSRLTVL.